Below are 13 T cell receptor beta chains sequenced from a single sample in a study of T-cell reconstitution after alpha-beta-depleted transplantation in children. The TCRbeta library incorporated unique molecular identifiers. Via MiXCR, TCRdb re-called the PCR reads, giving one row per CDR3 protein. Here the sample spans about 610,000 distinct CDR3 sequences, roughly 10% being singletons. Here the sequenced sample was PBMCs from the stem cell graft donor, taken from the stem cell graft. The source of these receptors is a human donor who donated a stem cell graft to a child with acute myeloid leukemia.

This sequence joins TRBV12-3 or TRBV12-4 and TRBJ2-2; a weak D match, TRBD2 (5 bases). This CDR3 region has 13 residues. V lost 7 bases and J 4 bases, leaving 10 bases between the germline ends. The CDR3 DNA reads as TGTGCCAGCATCATAGGAGGCACCGGGGAGCTGTTTTTT. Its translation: CASIIGGTGELFF.

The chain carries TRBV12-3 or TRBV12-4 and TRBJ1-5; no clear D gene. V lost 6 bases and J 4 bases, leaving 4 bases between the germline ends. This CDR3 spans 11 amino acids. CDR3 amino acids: CASSNNQPQHF. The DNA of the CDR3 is TGTGCCAGCAGCAATAATCAGCCCCAGCATTTT.

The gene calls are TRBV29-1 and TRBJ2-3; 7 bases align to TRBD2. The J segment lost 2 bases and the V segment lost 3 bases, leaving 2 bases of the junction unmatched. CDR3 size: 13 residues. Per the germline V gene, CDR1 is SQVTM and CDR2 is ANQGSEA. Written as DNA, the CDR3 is TGCAGCGTTGACGGGACTACCACAGATACGCAGTATTTT. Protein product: CSVDGTTTDTQYF.

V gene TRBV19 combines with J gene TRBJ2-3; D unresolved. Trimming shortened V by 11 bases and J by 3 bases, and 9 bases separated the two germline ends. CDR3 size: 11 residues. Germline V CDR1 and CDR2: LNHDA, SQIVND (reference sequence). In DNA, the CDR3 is TGTGCCGCTTCTAGTACAGATACGCAGTATTTT. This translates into CAASSTDTQYF. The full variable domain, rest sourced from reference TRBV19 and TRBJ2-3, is DGGITQSPKYLFRKEGQNVTLSCEQNLNHDAMYWYRQDPGQGLRLIYYSQIVNDFQKGDIAEGYSVSREKKESFPLTVTSAQKNPTAFYLCAASSTDTQYFGPGTRLTVL.

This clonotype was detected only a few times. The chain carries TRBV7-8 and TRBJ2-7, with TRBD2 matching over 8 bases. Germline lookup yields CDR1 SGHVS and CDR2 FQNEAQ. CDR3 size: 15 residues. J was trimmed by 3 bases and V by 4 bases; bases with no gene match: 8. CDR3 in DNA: TGTGCCAGCAGCTCGGGTGGGCGGGGGGACTACGAGCAGTACTTC. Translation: CASSSGGRGDYEQYF.

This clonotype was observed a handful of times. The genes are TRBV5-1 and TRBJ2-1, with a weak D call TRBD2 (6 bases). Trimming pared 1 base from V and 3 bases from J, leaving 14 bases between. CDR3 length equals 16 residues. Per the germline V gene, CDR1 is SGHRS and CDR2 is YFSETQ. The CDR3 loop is CASSLSAGSGYNEQFF. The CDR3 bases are TGCGCCAGCAGCTTGTCGGCGGGGAGTGGCTACAATGAGCAGTTCTTC.

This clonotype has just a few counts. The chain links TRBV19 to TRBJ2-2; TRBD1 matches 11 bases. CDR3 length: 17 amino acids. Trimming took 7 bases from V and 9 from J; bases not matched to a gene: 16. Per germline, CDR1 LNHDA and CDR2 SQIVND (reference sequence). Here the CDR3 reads CASIPDRGRSRIRELFF. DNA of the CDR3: TGTGCCAGTATCCCGGACAGGGGGCGCAGTAGGATCCGGGAGCTGTTTTTT.

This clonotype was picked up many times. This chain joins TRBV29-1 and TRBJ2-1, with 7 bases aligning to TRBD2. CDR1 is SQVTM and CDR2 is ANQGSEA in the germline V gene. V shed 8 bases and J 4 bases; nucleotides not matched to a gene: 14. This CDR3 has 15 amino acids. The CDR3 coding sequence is TGCAGCTCTCCCGGTTCTAGCGGAGTATACAATGAGCAGTTCTTC. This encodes CSSPGSSGVYNEQFF.

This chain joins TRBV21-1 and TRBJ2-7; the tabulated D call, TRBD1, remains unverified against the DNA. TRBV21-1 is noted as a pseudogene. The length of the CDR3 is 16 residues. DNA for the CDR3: TGTGCCAGCAGCAAGGCCCGGGACAGGGGGGAGTACGAGCAGTACTTC. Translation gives CASSKARDRGEYEQYF.

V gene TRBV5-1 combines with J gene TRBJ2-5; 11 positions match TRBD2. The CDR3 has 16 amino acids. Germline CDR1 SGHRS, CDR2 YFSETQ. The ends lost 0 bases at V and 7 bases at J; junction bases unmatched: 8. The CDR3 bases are TGCGCCAGCAGCTTGGATCTAGCGGGGGGCGTAGGGACCCAGTACTTC. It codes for CASSLDLAGGVGTQYF.

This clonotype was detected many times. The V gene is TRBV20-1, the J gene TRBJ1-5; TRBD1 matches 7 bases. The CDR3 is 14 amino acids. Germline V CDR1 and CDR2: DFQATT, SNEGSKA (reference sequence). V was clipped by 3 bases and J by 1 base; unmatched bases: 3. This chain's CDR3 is CSASEGASNQPQHF. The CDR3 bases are TGCAGTGCTAGTGAGGGGGCGAGCAATCAGCCCCAGCATTTT.

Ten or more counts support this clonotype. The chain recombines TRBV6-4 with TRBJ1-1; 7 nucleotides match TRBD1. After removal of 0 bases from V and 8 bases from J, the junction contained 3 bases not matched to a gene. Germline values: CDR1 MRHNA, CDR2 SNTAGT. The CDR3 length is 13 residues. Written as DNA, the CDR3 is TGTGCCAGCAGTGACTCTACGACAGGGGAAGCTTTCTTT. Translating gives CASSDSTTGEAFF.

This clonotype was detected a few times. The CDR3 DNA reads TGCAGCGTTGAAGAAACAAACCTTCAAGAGACCCAGTACTTC. Protein sequence: CSVEETNLQETQYF. The chain links TRBV29-1 to TRBJ2-5; D ambiguous. V was pared by 0 bases and J by 2 bases, with 10 bases between. The CDR3 has 14 residues. CDR1 is SQVTM and CDR2 is ANQGSEA in the germline V gene. The full variable domain, in which reference TRBV29-1 and TRBJ2-5 provide the parts outside the CDR3, is SAVISQKPSRDICQRGTSLTIQCQVDSQVTMMFWYRQQPGQSLTLIATANQGSEATYESGFVIDKFPISRPNLTFSTLTVSNMSPEDSSIYLCSVEETNLQETQYFGPGTRLLVL.